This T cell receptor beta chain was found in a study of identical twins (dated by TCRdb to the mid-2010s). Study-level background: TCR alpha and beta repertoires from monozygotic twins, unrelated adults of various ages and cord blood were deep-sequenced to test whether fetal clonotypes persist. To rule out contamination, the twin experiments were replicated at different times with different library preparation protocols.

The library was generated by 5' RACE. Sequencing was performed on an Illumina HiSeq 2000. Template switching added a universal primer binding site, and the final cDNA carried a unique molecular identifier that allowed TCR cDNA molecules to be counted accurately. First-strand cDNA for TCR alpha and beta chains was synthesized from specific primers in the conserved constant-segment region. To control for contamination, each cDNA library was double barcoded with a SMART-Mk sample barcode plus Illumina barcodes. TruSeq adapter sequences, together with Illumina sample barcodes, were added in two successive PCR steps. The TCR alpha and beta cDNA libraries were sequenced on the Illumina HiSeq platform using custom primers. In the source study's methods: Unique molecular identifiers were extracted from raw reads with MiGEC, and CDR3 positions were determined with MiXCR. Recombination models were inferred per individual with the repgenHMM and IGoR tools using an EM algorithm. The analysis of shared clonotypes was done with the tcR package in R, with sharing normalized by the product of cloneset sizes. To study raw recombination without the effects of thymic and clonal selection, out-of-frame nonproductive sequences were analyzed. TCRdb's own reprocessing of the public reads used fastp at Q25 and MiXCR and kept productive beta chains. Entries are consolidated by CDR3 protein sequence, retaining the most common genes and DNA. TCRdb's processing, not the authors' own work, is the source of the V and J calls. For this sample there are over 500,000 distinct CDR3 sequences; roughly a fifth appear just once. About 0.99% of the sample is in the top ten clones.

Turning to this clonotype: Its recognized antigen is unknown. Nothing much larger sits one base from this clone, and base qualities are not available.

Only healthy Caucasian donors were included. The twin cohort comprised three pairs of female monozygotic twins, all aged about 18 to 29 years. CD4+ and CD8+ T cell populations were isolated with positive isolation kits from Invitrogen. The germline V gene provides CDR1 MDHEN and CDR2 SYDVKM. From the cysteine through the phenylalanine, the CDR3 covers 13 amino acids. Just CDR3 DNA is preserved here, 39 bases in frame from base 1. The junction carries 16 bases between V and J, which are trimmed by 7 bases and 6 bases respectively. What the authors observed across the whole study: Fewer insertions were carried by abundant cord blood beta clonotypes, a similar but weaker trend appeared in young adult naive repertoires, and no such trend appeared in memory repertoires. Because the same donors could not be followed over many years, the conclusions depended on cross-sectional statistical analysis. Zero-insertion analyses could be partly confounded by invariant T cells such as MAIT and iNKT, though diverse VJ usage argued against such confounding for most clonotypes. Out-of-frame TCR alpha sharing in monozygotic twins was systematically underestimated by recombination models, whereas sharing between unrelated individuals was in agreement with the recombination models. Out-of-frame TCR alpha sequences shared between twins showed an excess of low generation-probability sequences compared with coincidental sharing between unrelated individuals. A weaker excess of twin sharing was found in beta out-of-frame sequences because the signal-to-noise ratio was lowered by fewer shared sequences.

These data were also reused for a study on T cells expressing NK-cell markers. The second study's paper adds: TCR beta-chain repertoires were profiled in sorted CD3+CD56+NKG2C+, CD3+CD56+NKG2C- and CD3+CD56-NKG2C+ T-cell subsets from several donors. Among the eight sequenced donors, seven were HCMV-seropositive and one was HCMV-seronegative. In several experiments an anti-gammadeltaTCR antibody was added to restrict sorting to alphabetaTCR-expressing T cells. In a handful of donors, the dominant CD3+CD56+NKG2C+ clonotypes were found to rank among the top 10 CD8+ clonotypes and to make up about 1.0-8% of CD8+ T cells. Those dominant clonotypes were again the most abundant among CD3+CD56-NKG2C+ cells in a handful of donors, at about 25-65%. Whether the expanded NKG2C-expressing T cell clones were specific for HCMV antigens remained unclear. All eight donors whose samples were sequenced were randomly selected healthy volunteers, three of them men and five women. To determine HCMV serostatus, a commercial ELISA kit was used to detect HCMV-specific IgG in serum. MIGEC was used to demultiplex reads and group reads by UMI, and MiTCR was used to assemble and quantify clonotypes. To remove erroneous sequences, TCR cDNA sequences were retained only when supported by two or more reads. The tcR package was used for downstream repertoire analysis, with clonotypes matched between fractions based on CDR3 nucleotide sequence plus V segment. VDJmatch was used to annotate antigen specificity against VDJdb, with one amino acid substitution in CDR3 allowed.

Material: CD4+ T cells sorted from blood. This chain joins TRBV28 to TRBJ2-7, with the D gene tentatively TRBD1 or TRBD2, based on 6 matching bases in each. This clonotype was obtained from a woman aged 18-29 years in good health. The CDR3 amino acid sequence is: CASIEGGRGEQYF. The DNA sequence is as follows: TGTGCCAGCATCGAAGGGGGGAGAGGCGAGCAGTACTTC.